The 26 T cell receptor beta chains in this list originate from one sample, sequenced in a study of vaccination effects on CD4 cells after COVID-19. Repertoires were generated with immunoSEQ multiplex PCR, while TCRdb's copy carries only in-frame clones and drops some. This table holds under 75,000 clones, 75% to 85% found once. Their antigens remain unidentified. Under the ViraFEST assay, PBMC were stimulated with viral peptide pools so that antigen-specific CD4+ T cells expanded. Sequencing was performed afterwards. Investigators separated out CD4+ T cells once approximately 10 days of culture had passed. Having tested negative for nucleocapsid antibodies, the vaccine recipients showed no prior SARS-CoV-2 infection. Sequencing was performed on CD4+ T cells from PBMCs cultured with SARS-CoV-2 spike peptides, taken before COVID-19 vaccination. Source of these receptors: a human donor who received a COVID-19 vaccine.

The genes are TRBV5-1 and TRBJ2-5, with D possibly being TRBD1 (6 bases). Per the germline V gene, CDR1 is SGHRS and CDR2 is YFSETQ. CDR3 size: 14 residues. V shed 1 base and J shed 2 bases, with 9 bases lying between them. The CDR3 nucleotides are TGCGCCAGCAGCTTGTGGGGGCTTCAAGAGACCCAGTACTTC. It codes for CASSLWGLQETQYF. Filled out from reference TRBV5-1 and TRBJ2-5, the complete variable domain reads KAGVTQTPRYLIKTRGQQVTLSCSPISGHRSVSWYQQTPGQGLQFLFEYFSETQRNKGNFPGRFSGRQFSNSRSEMNVSTLELGDSALYLCASSLWGLQETQYFGPGTRLLVL.

This clone was recorded once. This chain connects TRBV7-9 to TRBJ1-1, with TRBD1 matching over 7 bases. Germline V gene data show CDR1 as SEHNR and CDR2 as FQNEAQ (reference sequence). This CDR3 is 15 amino acids long. V was clipped by 5 bases and J by 4 bases; unmatched bases: 10. The DNA of the CDR3 is TGTGCCAGCAGCCTCATCACAGGGGAGGGCACTGAAGCTTTCTTT. Encoded protein: CASSLITGEGTEAFF.

The chain employs TRBV7-3 and TRBJ2-3, with D possibly matching TRBD1 (7 bases). V gave up 5 bases and J gave up 1 base, with 16 bases separating them. CDR1 is SGHTA and CDR2 is FQGTGA in the germline V gene. This CDR3 has 16 amino acids. The CDR3 region is CASSLPGGTGTDTQYF. CDR3 nucleotide sequence: TGTGCCAGCAGCCTCCCCGGAGGGACAGGCACAGATACGCAGTATTTT.

This clone was counted a few times. This chain joins TRBV11-2 and TRBJ1-1, with D possibly matching TRBD1 (5 bases). From germline, CDR1 is SGHAT and CDR2 FQNNGV. Trimming stripped 8 bases from V and 0 bases from J, with 16 bases between. This CDR3 region has 15 residues. CDR3 DNA: TGTGCCAGCCTCCGGACCGGGACGGTGAACACTGAAGCTTTCTTT. It is translated as CASLRTGTVNTEAFF. The whole variable domain, filled in from reference TRBV11-2 and TRBJ1-1, reads EAGVAQSPRYKIIEKRQSVAFWCNPISGHATLYWYQQILGQGPKLLIQFQNNGVVDDSQLPKDRFSAERLKGVDSTLKIQPAKLEDSAVYLCASLRTGTVNTEAFFGQGTRLTVV.

This chain uses TRBV10-1 with TRBJ2-2; a weak D match, TRBD2 (6 bases). CDR3 length: 16 amino acids. Germline-derived CDR1 and CDR2 are WNHNN and SYGVQD (reference sequence). V lost 6 bases and J 3 bases, leaving 17 bases between the germline ends. CDR3 residues: CASSAGLTGYTGELFF. The CDR3 coding sequence is TGCGCCAGCAGCGCGGGACTCACGGGGTACACCGGGGAGCTGTTTTTT.

The V and J genes are TRBV29-1 and TRBJ1-1, with 7 bases lining up with TRBD1. Germline CDR1 reads SQVTM; CDR2 reads ANQGSEA. The CDR3 runs 12 residues. The J segment lost 3 bases and the V segment lost 4 bases, leaving 2 bases of the junction unmatched. The CDR3 nucleotides are TGCAGCGTTGTACAGGGGTACACTGAAGCTTTCTTT. Encoded protein: CSVVQGYTEAFF.

A few counts support this clone. The V call is TRBV19, the J call TRBJ2-7, with a tentative D call TRBD1 (5 bases). Germline CDR1 reads LNHDA; CDR2 reads SQIVND (reference sequence). V lost 6 bases and J 6 bases, leaving 15 bases between the germline ends. CDR3 length: 13 amino acids. CDR3 nucleotide sequence: TGTGCCAGTAGCAAGGACATCGGCGGCGAGCAGTACGTC. Translating gives CASSKDIGGEQYV.

The chain combines TRBV2 with TRBJ1-1; D not certain. The V end was cut by 4 bases, the J end by 4 bases, with 7 bases between. Germline CDR1 is SNHLY and CDR2 is FYNNEI. The CDR3 length is 12 residues. Here the CDR3 DNA reads TGTGCCAGCAGTGTGGCAGGCACTGAAGCTTTCTTT. Protein: CASSVAGTEAFF.

The chain carries TRBV7-2 and TRBJ2-2; the D gene is possibly TRBD2 (6 bases). Per the germline V gene, CDR1 is SGHTA and CDR2 is FQGNSA. Trimming left V 2 bases short and J 0 bases short, with 13 bases between. The length of the CDR3 is 17 residues. The CDR3 DNA is TGTGCCAGCAGCTTACGGTTGTGGGGGGCGAACACCGGGGAGCTGTTTTTT. Translating gives CASSLRLWGANTGELFF.

The genes are TRBV29-1 and TRBJ2-4, with D tentatively TRBD1 (5 bases). Trimming removed 3 bases at V and 3 bases at J, with 18 bases between. This CDR3 comprises 16 residues. The germline V gene has CDR1 SQVTM and CDR2 ANQGSEA. DNA for the CDR3: TGCAGCGTTGAGTCAGTAGGGGCGAAAGTCAAAAACATTCAGTACTTC. Protein sequence: CSVESVGAKVKNIQYF.

CDR3 in DNA: TGTGCCAGCAGTTTCGGGACAGCGGCCTACAATGAGCAGTTCTTC. Translating gives CASSFGTAAYNEQFF. The J gene is TRBJ2-1, the V gene TRBV6-2 or TRBV6-3, with 7 bases aligning to TRBD1. Losses at the gene ends were 4 bases for V and 2 bases for J; bases not matched to a gene: 5. CDR3 size: 15 residues. Germline V gene lookup returns CDR1 MNHEY and CDR2 SVGEGT.

CDR3 amino acids: CASSLGVRGGDLKSDTQYF. The CDR3 DNA reads as TGCGCCAGCAGCTTGGGAGTACGGGGGGGAGATCTAAAGTCAGATACGCAGTATTTT. The chain uses TRBV5-1 and TRBJ2-3; 8 bases map to TRBD2. The CDR3 is 19 residues long. Per the germline V gene, CDR1 is SGHRS and CDR2 is YFSETQ. The V and J ends lost 0 bases and 4 bases, in that order; junction bases with no gene match: 16.

The chain is built from TRBV6-2 or TRBV6-3 and TRBJ1-4, with a tentative D call TRBD1 (6 bases). V was clipped by 4 bases and J by 0 bases, with 6 bases between them. This CDR3 contains 14 residues. The germline V gene has CDR1 MNHEY and CDR2 SVGEGT. Here the CDR3 reads CASSSGATNEKLFF. Written as DNA, the CDR3 is TGTGCCAGCAGTTCAGGGGCAACTAATGAAAAACTGTTTTTT.

The V gene is TRBV7-8, the J gene TRBJ1-6; no firm D call. There are 13 residues in the CDR3. Trimming took 4 bases from V and 10 from J, leaving 11 bases between them. CDR1 and CDR2 (germline): SGHVS, FQNEAQ. The CDR3 DNA follows: TGTGCCAGCAGCTCCGAGGGAGGATCACCCCTCCACTTT. It codes for CASSSEGGSPLHF. Drawing the rest from reference TRBV7-8 and TRBJ1-6, the complete variable domain is GAGVSQSPRYKVAKRGQDVALRCDPISGHVSLFWYQQALGQGPEFLTYFQNEAQLDKSGLPSDRFFAERPEGSVSTLKIQRTQQEDSAVYLCASSSEGGSPLHFGNGTRLTVT.

This clone was observed a handful of times. The chain couples TRBV25-1 to TRBJ1-4; 8 bases match TRBD1. Germline-derived CDR1 and CDR2 are MGHDK and SYGVNS. This CDR3 spans 15 amino acids. Trimming cost V 8 bases and J 5 bases; bases outside gene matches: 10. The CDR3, as DNA: TGTGCCAGCTCGACCGGACAGGGCCAAAATGAAAAACTGTTTTTT. The encoded protein is CASSTGQGQNEKLFF.

The chain has TRBV10-2 and TRBJ2-1; no firm D call. The CDR3 totals 12 residues. V lost 8 bases to trimming and J lost 0 bases, with 5 bases between them. Germline V lookup: CDR1 WSHSY, CDR2 SAAADI. The CDR3 nucleotides are TGCGCCAGCGGTCACTCCTACAATGAGCAGTTCTTC. This translates into CASGHSYNEQFF.

The sample holds a few counts of this clone. This CDR3 is CASSTRDRGRNEQFF. The CDR3, as DNA: TGTGCCAGCAGTACCCGGGACAGGGGAAGGAATGAGCAGTTCTTC. This chain uses TRBV6-5 with TRBJ2-1; 10 nucleotides align to TRBD1. In germline, CDR1 is MNHEY, CDR2 SVGAGI. This CDR3 has 15 residues. J lost 7 bases, V lost 5 bases, and 8 bases had no gene match.

The rearrangement links TRBV4-1 to TRBJ1-4; 7 bases agree with TRBD1. Per the germline V gene, CDR1 is MGHRA and CDR2 is YSYEKL. Trimming took 8 bases from V and 0 from J; bases not matched to a gene: 9. The CDR3 has 16 amino acids. CDR3 DNA sequence: TGCGCCAGCCGGGACAGCGAGGTATCAACTAATGAAAAACTGTTTTTT. Amino acid sequence: CASRDSEVSTNEKLFF.

This rearrangement joins TRBV28 to TRBJ1-2, with TRBD1 matching 7 bases. CDR1 is MDHEN and CDR2 is SYDVKM in the germline V gene. The CDR3 loop spans 13 amino acids. V was clipped by 7 bases and J by 4 bases; unmatched bases: 6. CDR3: CASTPGQFYGYTF. In nucleotides, the CDR3 is TGTGCCAGCACCCCGGGACAGTTCTATGGCTACACCTTC.

This clone has a handful of counts. The V gene is TRBV9, the J gene TRBJ1-5, with 9 bases aligning to TRBD1. This CDR3 has 16 amino acids. Trimming took 4 bases from V and 3 from J; bases not matched to a gene: 8. Germline V gene data show CDR1 as SGDLS and CDR2 as YYNGEE. The CDR3 region has the DNA TGTGCCAGCAGCCTCCGGGGGGACAGGGACAATCAGCCCCAGCATTTT. Protein sequence: CASSLRGDRDNQPQHF.

This chain uses TRBV5-8 with TRBJ1-4; D is perhaps TRBD1 (6 bases). The CDR3 runs to 17 residues. Germline CDR1 SGHTS, CDR2 YDEGEE. V dropped 5 bases and J dropped 7 bases, with 24 bases sitting between them. The CDR3 loop reads CASSPGRGGGPFEKLFF. The DNA for the CDR3 is TGTGCCAGCAGTCCGGGACGTGGCGGGGGGCCATTTGAAAAACTGTTTTTT.

This clone was observed once. The chain carries TRBV5-1 and TRBJ2-2; TRBD2 is a possible D gene (6 bases). This CDR3 is built from 16 residues. V shed 1 base and J shed 0 bases, with 10 bases lying between them. CDR1 and CDR2 (germline): SGHRS, YFSETQ. The CDR3 spells CASSLTSPANTGELFF. The CDR3 DNA reads as TGCGCCAGCAGCTTGACTAGCCCCGCGAACACCGGGGAGCTGTTTTTT.

This chain joins TRBV6-7 and TRBJ2-7, with 11 positions matching TRBD1. TRBV6-7 falls under the ORF class, with uncertain function. The CDR3 length is 17 residues. The V gene end was trimmed by 7 bases and the J gene end by 1 base; junction bases not matched to a gene: 12. DNA for the CDR3: TGTGCCAGCAAGGGACAGGGGGTAATCACCGCTTCCTACGAGCAGTACGTC. This codes for CASKGQGVITASYEQYV.

The rearrangement joins TRBV6-5 to TRBJ2-1, with a possible D match to TRBD2 (6 bases). V shed 4 bases and J shed 3 bases, with 13 bases lying between them. The CDR3 runs to 15 residues. Germline V lookup: CDR1 MNHEY, CDR2 SVGAGI. Written as DNA, the CDR3 is TGTGCCAGCAGTTCAAGGAGGGGCCTCTACAATGAGCAGTTCTTC. This gives the protein CASSSRRGLYNEQFF.

The rearrangement joins TRBV6-1 to TRBJ1-2; D gene unclear. This CDR3 region has 12 residues. From germline, CDR1 is MNHNS and CDR2 SASEGT. The V gene lost 7 bases and the J gene lost 7 bases, with 13 bases spanning the gap. CDR3 sequence reads: CASTHGKVGYTF. The DNA for the CDR3 is TGTGCCAGCACCCACGGCAAAGTTGGCTACACCTTC.

This clone was seen only once. The V call is TRBV5-1, the J call TRBJ2-5, with D unclear. Trimming pared 3 bases from V and 5 bases from J, leaving 8 bases between. Germline V gene data show CDR1 as SGHRS and CDR2 as YFSETQ. The CDR3 totals 12 residues. The CDR3 DNA sequence: TGCGCCAGCAGCTGGCCGAGTGAGACCCAGTACTTC. This gives the protein CASSWPSETQYF.